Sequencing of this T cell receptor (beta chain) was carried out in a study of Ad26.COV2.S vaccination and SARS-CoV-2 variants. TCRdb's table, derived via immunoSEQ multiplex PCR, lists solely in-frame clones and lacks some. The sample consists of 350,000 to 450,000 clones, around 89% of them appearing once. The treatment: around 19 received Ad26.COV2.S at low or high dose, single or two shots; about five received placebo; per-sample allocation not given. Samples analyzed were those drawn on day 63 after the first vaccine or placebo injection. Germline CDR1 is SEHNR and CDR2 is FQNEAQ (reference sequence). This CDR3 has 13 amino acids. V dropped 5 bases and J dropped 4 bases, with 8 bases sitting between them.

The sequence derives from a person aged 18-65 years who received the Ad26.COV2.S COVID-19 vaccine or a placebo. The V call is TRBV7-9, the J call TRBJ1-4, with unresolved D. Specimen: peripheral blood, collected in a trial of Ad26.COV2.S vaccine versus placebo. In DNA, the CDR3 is TGTGCCAGCAGCAGCGGGGTTAATGAAAAACTGTTTTTT. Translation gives CASSSGVNEKLFF.